One T cell receptor beta chain is described in this entry. This specimen belongs to a study of Ad26.COV2.S vaccination and SARS-CoV-2 variants. Overall study: Dosing was one shot or two shots 56 days apart.

Sequencing was performed with immunoSEQ multiplex PCR; in TCRdb, only in-frame clones are kept and a portion is missing. The sample lists hundreds of thousands of clones, 75% to 95% occurring once. Treatment described: some 19 received Ad26.COV2.S at low or high dose, single or two shots; 5 received placebo; per-sample allocation not given. The samples were gathered on day 63 after the first injection of vaccine or placebo. This CDR3 contains 12 residues. The V and J ends lost 0 bases and 9 bases respectively, with 6 bases between them. Germline lookup yields CDR1 MNHEY and CDR2 SVGEGT. Sequencing used peripheral blood, obtained in a trial of Ad26.COV2.S vaccine versus placebo. The TCR was taken from a person aged 18 to 65 who received the Ad26.COV2.S COVID-19 vaccine or a placebo. V is TRBV6-2 or TRBV6-3 and J is TRBJ2-1; D unclear. CDR3 sequence reads: CASSYSPSEQFF. CDR3 in DNA: TGTGCCAGCAGTTACTCTCCGAGTGAGCAGTTCTTC.